The 20 T cell receptor beta chains below all came from one sample that was sequenced in a study of control samples from healthy donors and cancer patients. Assay used: immunoSEQ multiplex PCR; TCRdb lists only in-frame clones, some missing. The sample includes about 130,000 clones, roughly 90% of them seen just once. The sequenced material came from blood. The receptors stem from a man aged 18 to 29 in good health.

V usage is TRBV28 and J usage is TRBJ1-2; 7 nucleotides line up with TRBD1. V lost 2 bases and J lost 9; bases outside the gene matches: 6. The CDR3 has 13 residues. CDR1 MDHEN and CDR2 SYDVKM come from the germline V gene. The CDR3 sequence: CASSLEGGESYTF. CDR3 sequence (DNA): TGTGCCAGCAGTTTAGAAGGGGGCGAGAGCTACACCTTC.

The V call is TRBV9, the J call TRBJ2-1, with 9 bases that match TRBD2. V shed 3 bases, J shed 5 bases, and the junction held 6 bases outside the gene matches. The CDR3 is 15 residues long. The V gene's germline CDR1 is SGDLS and CDR2 YYNGEE. The CDR3 region has the DNA TGTGCCAGCAGCGAACCGGGACTAGCTCACAATGAGCAGTTCTTC. It specifies CASSEPGLAHNEQFF. Looking up the rest from reference TRBV9 and TRBJ2-1 gives the full variable domain: DSGVTQTPKHLITATGQRVTLRCSPRSGDLSVYWYQQSLDQGLQFLIQYYNGEERAKGNILERFSAQQFPDLHSELNLSSLELGDSALYFCASSEPGLAHNEQFFGPGTRLTVL.

This chain links TRBV10-3 with TRBJ2-1; the D is unclear. There are 14 residues in the CDR3. V was trimmed by 0 bases and J by 10 bases, leaving 13 bases between them. The germline CDR1 and CDR2 sequences are ENHRY and SYGVKD. The CDR3 DNA follows: TGTGCCATCAGTGAGTCATTTGAAGGAAGCGAGCAGTTCTTC. Translating it yields CAISESFEGSEQFF.

This clone is a singleton in its sample. The chain is built from TRBV5-4 and TRBJ2-2; no clear D gene. Trimming stripped 1 base from V and 0 bases from J, with 10 bases between. The CDR3 loop spans 16 amino acids. CDR1 is SGHNT, CDR2 YYREEE, per germline (reference sequence). The CDR3, as DNA: TGTGCCAGCAGCTTGCCTCAGGAAGCGAACACCGGGGAGCTGTTTTTT. This translates into CASSLPQEANTGELFF.

The rearrangement uses TRBV7-9 and TRBJ2-3, with D uncertain. This CDR3 is built from 11 residues. CDR1 SEHNR and CDR2 FQNEAQ come from the germline V gene (reference sequence). V lost 2 bases to trimming and J lost 3 bases, with 0 bases between them. The CDR3 nucleotides read TGTGCCAGCAGCTTAACAGATACGCAGTATTTT. Its protein is CASSLTDTQYF.

Of note for this clone: A much larger clone differs from this one at a single base, so this may be a read error. This rearrangement joins TRBV6-5 to TRBJ1-1; D remains ambiguous. There are 11 residues in the CDR3. Trimming removed 5 bases from V and 1 base from J, with 2 bases in between. Germline CDR1 is MNHEY and CDR2 is SVGAGI. The CDR3 region has the DNA TGTGCCAGCAGTAGGAACACTGAAGCTTTCTTT. Translated: CASSRNTEAFF.

This chain links TRBV7-9 with TRBJ2-5; tentative D call: TRBD1 (6 bases). CDR3 length equals 15 residues. Trimming took 0 bases from V and 1 from J, leaving 9 bases between them. The germline gives CDR1 SEHNR, CDR2 FQNEAQ (reference sequence). The CDR3 loop reads CASSLALGGQETQYF. In DNA form, the CDR3 reads TGTGCCAGCAGCTTAGCGCTAGGGGGCCAAGAGACCCAGTACTTC.

V usage is TRBV6-5 and J usage is TRBJ2-1; perhaps TRBD1 as D (5 bases). V was pared by 6 bases and J by 10 bases, with 13 bases between. The CDR3 totals 12 residues. Germline V lookup: CDR1 MNHEY, CDR2 SVGAGI. This chain's CDR3 is CASRTDRFEQFF. The DNA for the CDR3 is TGTGCCAGCAGGACCGACAGATTCGAGCAGTTCTTC.

The V and J genes are TRBV19 and TRBJ1-2, with D possibly being TRBD1 (5 bases). Trimming took off 8 bases at V and 0 bases at J, with 16 bases between the two ends. Germline CDR1 LNHDA, CDR2 SQIVND (reference sequence). CDR3 length: 15 amino acids. CDR3 sequence: CASGRRGDPNYGYTF. CDR3 coding DNA: TGTGCCAGTGGCCGAAGGGGAGATCCTAACTATGGCTACACCTTC.

This rearrangement joins TRBV12-5 to TRBJ2-2, with 7 bases aligning to TRBD1. The germline V gene has CDR1 LGHNT and CDR2 FRNRAP. After removal of 0 bases from V and 2 bases from J, the junction contained 6 bases not matched to a gene. The CDR3 consists of 17 residues. Here the CDR3 reads CASGLVGWDSNTGELFF. In nucleotides, the CDR3 is TGTGCTAGTGGTTTGGTAGGTTGGGACAGTAACACCGGGGAGCTGTTTTTT.

The genes are TRBV12-3 or TRBV12-4 and TRBJ1-2; maybe TRBD1 (5 bases). V lost 11 bases to trimming and J lost 4 bases, with 11 bases between them. The CDR3 has 11 residues. The DNA of the CDR3 is TGTGCCTGCGGGACCCTCTATGGCTACACCTTC. Its protein is CACGTLYGYTF.

This clone was counted at least ten times. J is TRBJ1-1 and V is TRBV6-4, with a tentative D call TRBD1 (5 bases). Germline CDR1 MRHNA, CDR2 SNTAGT. There are 13 residues in the CDR3. V gave up 2 bases and J gave up 2 bases, with 6 bases separating them. The CDR3 protein is CASSDRDNTEAFF. The CDR3 DNA follows: TGTGCCAGCAGTGACCGGGACAACACTGAAGCTTTCTTT.

The V gene is TRBV11-2, the J gene TRBJ1-1; D is undetermined. Per the germline V gene, CDR1 is SGHAT and CDR2 is FQNNGV. V dropped 7 bases and J dropped 1 base, with 10 bases sitting between them. This CDR3 is built from 13 residues. The CDR3 DNA reads TGTGCCAGCAAAAACGTAGGGAACACTGAAGCTTTCTTT. It yields the protein CASKNVGNTEAFF.

V usage is TRBV30 and J usage is TRBJ1-5; TRBD1 matches at 8 bases. CDR3 length: 13 residues. Germline V gene lookup returns CDR1 GTSNPN and CDR2 SVGIG (reference sequence). The J segment lost 6 bases and the V segment lost 2 bases, leaving 3 bases of the junction unmatched. The CDR3: CAWSPGGPQPQHF. The CDR3, as DNA: TGTGCCTGGAGTCCAGGGGGCCCTCAGCCCCAGCATTTT.

The gene calls are TRBV5-1 and TRBJ2-1, with 7 bases aligning to TRBD1. Germline lookup yields CDR1 SGHRS and CDR2 YFSETQ. V lost 0 bases to trimming and J lost 8 bases; unmatched junction nucleotides: 11. This CDR3 has 16 residues. The CDR3 nucleotides read TGCGCCAGCAGCTTGGGGGGAAGACAGGGACGGGATGAGCAGTTCTTC. Amino acid sequence: CASSLGGRQGRDEQFF.

V is TRBV6-5 and J is TRBJ1-4; no clear D. V was trimmed by 5 bases and J by 2 bases, leaving 9 bases between them. Germline assignment: CDR1 MNHEY and CDR2 SVGAGI. The CDR3 has 14 amino acids. CDR3 in amino acids: CASSPPSTNEKLFF. DNA for the CDR3: TGTGCCAGCAGTCCCCCATCGACTAATGAAAAACTGTTTTTT.

CDR3 DNA: TGTGCCAGCAGCCCGTCGGGGGACGAGCAGTACTTC. Residues: CASSPSGDEQYF. The rearrangement uses TRBV7-9 and TRBJ2-7, with a weak D call TRBD2 (6 bases). V was clipped by 5 bases and J by 5 bases, with 10 bases between them. Germline values: CDR1 SEHNR, CDR2 FQNEAQ (reference sequence). The CDR3 is made up of 12 amino acids.

This sequence joins TRBV5-1 and TRBJ2-1; 13 bases agree with TRBD2. The CDR3 extends over 17 amino acids. V lost 3 bases, J lost 9 bases, and 12 bases stayed unmatched. Germline V gene sequence: CDR1 SGHRS, CDR2 YFSETQ. This CDR3 reads CASSSGLAGVVVFEQFF. As DNA, the CDR3 is TGCGCCAGCAGCTCAGGACTAGCGGGAGTGGTCGTTTTTGAGCAGTTCTTC.

This chain joins TRBV3-1 (or the pseudogene TRBV3-2) and TRBJ1-1; no clear D gene. CDR3 length: 12 residues. The germline CDR1 and CDR2 sequences are LGHDT and YNNKEL (reference sequence). The V and J ends lost 4 bases and 2 bases respectively, with 5 bases between them. The CDR3 reads CASSLINTEAFF. The CDR3 coding sequence is TGTGCCAGCAGCCTTATAAACACTGAAGCTTTCTTT.

The chain combines TRBV13 with TRBJ1-2; a weak D match, TRBD1 (6 bases). The CDR3 is made up of 15 amino acids. The germline CDR1 and CDR2 sequences are PRHDT and FYEKMQ (reference sequence). Trimming left V 6 bases short and J 8 bases short, with 22 bases between. The CDR3, as DNA: TGTGCCAGCAGGTCATTTAACAGGGCCGGTCAGGGCTACACCTTC. The encoded protein is CASRSFNRAGQGYTF.